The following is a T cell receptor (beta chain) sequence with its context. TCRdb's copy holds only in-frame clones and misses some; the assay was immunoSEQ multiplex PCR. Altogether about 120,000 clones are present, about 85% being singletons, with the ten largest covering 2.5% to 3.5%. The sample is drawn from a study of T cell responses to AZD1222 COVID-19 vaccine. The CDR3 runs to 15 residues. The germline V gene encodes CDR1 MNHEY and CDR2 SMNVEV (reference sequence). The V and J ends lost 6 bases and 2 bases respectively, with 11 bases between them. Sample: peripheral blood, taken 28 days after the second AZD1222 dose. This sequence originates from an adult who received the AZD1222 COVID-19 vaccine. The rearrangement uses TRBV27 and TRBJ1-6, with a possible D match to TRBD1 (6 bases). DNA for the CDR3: TGTGCCAGCAGCACGACAGGTCCCTATAATTCACCCCTCCACTTT. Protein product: CASSTTGPYNSPLHF.